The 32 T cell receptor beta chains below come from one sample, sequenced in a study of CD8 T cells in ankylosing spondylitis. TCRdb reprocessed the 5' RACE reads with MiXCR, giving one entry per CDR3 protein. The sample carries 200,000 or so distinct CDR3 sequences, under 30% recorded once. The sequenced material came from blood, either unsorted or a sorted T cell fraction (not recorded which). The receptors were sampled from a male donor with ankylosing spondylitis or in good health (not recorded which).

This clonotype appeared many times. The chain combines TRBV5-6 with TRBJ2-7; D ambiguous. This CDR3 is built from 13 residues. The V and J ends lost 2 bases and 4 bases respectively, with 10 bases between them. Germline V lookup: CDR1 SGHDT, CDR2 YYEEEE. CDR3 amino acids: CASSFESHYEQYF. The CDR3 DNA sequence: TGTGCCAGCAGCTTCGAGTCCCATTACGAGCAGTACTTC.

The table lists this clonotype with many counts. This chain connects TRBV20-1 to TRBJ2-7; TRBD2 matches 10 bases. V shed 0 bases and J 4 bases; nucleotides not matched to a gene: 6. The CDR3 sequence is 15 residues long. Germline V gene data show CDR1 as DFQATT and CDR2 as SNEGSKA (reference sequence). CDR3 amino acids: CSARDGTSVGYEQYF. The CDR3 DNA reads TGCAGTGCTAGAGATGGGACTAGCGTGGGGTACGAGCAGTACTTC.

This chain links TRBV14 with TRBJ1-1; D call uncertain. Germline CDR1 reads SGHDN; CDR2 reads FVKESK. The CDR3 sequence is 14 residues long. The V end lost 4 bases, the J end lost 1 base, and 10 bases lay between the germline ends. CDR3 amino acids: CASSPVISNTEAFF. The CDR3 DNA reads TGTGCCAGCAGCCCCGTCATCTCGAACACTGAAGCTTTCTTT.

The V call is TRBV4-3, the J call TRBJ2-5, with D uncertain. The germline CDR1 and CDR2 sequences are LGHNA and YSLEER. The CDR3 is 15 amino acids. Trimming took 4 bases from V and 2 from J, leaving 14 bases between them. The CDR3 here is CASSRYPQSQETQYF. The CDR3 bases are TGCGCCAGCAGCCGGTATCCACAGTCACAAGAGACCCAGTACTTC.

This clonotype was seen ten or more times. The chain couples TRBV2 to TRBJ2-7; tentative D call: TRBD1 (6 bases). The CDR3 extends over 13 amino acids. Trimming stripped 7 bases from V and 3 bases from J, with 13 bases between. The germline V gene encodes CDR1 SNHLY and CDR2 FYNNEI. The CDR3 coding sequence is TGTGCCAGCAAAGCAGGGGCAAACTACGAGCAGTACTTC. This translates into CASKAGANYEQYF.

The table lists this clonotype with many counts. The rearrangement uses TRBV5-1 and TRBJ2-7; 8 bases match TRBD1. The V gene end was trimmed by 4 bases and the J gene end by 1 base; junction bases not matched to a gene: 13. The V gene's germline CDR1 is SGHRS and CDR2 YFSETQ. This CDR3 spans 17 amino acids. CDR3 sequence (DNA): TGCGCCAGCAGCCAACCCTCTGGACAGGGAGGTTCCTACGAGCAGTACTTC. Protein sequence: CASSQPSGQGGSYEQYF.

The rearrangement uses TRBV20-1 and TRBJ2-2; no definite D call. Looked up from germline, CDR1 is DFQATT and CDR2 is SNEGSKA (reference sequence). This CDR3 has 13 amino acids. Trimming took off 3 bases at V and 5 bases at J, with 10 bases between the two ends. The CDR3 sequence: CSASLSGTGELFF. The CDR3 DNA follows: TGCAGTGCTAGCCTCTCCGGGACCGGGGAGCTGTTTTTT.

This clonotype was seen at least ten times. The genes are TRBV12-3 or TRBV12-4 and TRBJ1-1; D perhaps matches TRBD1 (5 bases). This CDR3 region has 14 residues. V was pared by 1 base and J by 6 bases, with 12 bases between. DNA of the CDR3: TGTGCCAGCAGTTTAGTGGGGGTACAGGCTGAAGCTTTCTTT. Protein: CASSLVGVQAEAFF.

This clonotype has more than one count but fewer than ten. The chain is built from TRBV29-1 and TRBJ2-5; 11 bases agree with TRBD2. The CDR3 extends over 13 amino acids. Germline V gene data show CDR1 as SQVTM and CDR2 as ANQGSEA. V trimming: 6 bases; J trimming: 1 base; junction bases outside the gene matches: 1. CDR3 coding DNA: TGCAGCGTCGGGACTAGCGGCCAAGAGACCCAGTACTTC. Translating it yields CSVGTSGQETQYF.

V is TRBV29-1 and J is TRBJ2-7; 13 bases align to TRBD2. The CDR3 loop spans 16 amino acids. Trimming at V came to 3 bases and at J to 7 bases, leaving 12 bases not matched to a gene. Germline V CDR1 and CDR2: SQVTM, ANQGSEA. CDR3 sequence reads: CSVEMTSGRLGREQYF. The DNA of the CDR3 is TGCAGCGTTGAGATGACTAGCGGGAGGTTGGGAAGGGAGCAGTACTTC.

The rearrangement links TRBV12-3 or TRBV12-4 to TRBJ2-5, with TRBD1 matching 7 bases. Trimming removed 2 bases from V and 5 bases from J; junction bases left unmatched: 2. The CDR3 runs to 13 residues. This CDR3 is CASSLRGPETQYF. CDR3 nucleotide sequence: TGTGCCAGCAGTTTAAGGGGGCCGGAGACCCAGTACTTC.

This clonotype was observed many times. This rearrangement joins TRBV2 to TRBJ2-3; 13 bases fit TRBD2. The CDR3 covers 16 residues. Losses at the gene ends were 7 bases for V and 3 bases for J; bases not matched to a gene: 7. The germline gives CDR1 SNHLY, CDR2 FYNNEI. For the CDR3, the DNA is TGTGCCAGCACCGGACTAGCGGGAGTGGGTACAGATACGCAGTATTTT. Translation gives CASTGLAGVGTDTQYF.

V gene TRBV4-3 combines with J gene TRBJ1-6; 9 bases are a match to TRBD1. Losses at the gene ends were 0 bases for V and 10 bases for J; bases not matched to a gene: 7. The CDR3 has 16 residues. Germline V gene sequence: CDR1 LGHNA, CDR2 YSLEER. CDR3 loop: CASSQEAGTGSSPLHF. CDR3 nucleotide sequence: TGCGCCAGCAGCCAAGAGGCCGGGACAGGGAGCTCACCCCTCCACTTT.

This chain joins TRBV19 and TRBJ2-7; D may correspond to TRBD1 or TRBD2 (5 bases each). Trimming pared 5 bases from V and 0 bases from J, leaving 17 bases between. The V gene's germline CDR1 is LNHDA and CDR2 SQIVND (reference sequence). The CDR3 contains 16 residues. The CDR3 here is CASSAPGTRSSYEQYF. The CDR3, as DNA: TGTGCCAGTAGTGCCCCCGGGACCCGAAGCTCCTACGAGCAGTACTTC.

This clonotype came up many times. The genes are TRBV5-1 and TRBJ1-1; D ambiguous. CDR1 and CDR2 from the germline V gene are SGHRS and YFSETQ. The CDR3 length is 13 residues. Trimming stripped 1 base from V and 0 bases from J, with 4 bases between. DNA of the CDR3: TGCGCCAGCAGCTTGAAAATGAACACTGAAGCTTTCTTT. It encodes CASSLKMNTEAFF.

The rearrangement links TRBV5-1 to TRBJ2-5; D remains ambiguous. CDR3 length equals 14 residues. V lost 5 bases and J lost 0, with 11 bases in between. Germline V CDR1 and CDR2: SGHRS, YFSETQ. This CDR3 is CASSDDAHQETQYF. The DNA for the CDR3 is TGCGCCAGCAGTGACGACGCTCACCAAGAGACCCAGTACTTC.

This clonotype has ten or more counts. DNA of the CDR3: TGTGCCAGCAGCCAAGATCAGGCGACTAGCGGGAGGGGGGGTGAGCAGTTCTTC. Translation: CASSQDQATSGRGGEQFF. The chain combines TRBV4-2 with TRBJ2-1; 14 bases are a match to TRBD2. Trimming cost V 0 bases and J 9 bases; bases outside gene matches: 10. The CDR3 is 18 amino acids. CDR1 and CDR2 from the germline V gene are LGHNA and YNFKEQ.

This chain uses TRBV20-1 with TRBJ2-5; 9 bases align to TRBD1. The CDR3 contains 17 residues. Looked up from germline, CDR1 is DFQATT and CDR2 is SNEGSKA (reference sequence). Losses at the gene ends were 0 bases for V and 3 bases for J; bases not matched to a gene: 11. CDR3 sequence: CSARDHWDRADKETQYF. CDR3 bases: TGCAGTGCTAGAGATCACTGGGACAGGGCGGATAAAGAGACCCAGTACTTC.

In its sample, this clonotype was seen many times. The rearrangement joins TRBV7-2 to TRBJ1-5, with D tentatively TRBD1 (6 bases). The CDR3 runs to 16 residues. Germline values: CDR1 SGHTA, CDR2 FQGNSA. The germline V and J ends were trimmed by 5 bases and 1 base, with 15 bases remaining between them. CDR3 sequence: CASSPQGMRSNQPQHF. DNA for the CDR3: TGTGCCAGCAGCCCCCAGGGGATGAGAAGCAATCAGCCCCAGCATTTT.

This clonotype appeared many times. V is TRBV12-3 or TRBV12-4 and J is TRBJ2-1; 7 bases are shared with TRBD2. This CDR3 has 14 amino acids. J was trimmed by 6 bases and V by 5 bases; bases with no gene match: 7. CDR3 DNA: TGTGCCAGCAGTCTCGGGACTAAACCCAATGAGCAGTTCTTC. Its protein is CASSLGTKPNEQFF.

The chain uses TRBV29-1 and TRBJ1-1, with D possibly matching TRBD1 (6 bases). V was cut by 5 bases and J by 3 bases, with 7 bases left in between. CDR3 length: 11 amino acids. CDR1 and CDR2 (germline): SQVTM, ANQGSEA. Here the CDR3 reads CSVSGDTEAFF. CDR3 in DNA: TGCAGCGTTTCAGGGGACACTGAAGCTTTCTTT.

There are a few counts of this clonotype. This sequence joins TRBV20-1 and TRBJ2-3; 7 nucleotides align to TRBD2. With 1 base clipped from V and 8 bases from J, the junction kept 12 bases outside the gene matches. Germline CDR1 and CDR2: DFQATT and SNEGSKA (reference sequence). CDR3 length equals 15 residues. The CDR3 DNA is TGCAGTGCTAGAGCAAGCCTAGCGGACATAGCTACGCAGTATTTT. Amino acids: CSARASLADIATQYF.

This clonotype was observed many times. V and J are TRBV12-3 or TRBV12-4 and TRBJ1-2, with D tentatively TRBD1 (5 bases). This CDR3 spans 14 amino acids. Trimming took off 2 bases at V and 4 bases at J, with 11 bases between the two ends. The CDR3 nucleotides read TGTGCCAGCAGTTTACAGCACCAGGGCTATGGCTACACCTTC. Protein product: CASSLQHQGYGYTF.

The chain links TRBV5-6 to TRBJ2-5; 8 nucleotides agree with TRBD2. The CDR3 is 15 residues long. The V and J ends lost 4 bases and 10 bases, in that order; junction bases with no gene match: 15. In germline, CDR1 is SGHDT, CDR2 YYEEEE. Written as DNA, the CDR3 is TGTGCCAGCAGCCCCCGGGCGGGAGGCTCCAGGGACCAGTACTTC. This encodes CASSPRAGGSRDQYF.

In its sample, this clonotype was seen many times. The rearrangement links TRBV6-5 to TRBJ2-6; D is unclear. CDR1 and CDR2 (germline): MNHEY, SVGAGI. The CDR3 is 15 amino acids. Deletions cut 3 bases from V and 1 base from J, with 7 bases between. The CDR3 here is CASSYHGSGANVLTF. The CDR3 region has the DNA TGTGCCAGCAGTTATCACGGGTCTGGGGCCAACGTCCTGACTTTC.

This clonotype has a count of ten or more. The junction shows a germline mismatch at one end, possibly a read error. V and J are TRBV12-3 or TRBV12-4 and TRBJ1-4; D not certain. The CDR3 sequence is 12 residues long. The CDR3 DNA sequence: TGTGCCAGCAGTTTAGCCGACGGACCGAAAGTTTTT. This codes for CASSLADGPKVF.

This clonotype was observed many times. The CDR3 nucleotides are TGCAGCGGGAGAGTAGTTAGGAGAACGCGAATCCAAGAGACCCAGTACTTC. It encodes CSGRVVRRTRIQETQYF. The gene calls are TRBV29-1 and TRBJ2-5; D call uncertain. V gave up 7 bases and J gave up 1 base, with 25 bases separating them. This CDR3 contains 17 residues. Per germline, CDR1 SQVTM and CDR2 ANQGSEA.

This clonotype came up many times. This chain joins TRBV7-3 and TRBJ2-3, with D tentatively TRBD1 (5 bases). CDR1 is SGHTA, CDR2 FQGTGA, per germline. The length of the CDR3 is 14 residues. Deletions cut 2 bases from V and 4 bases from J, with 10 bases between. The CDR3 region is CASSLDSGPDTQYF. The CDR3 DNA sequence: TGTGCCAGCAGCTTAGATTCAGGGCCAGATACGCAGTATTTT. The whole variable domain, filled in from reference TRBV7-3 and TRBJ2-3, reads GAGVSQTPSNKVTEKGKYVELRCDPISGHTALYWYRQSLGQGPEFLIYFQGTGAADDSGLPNDRFFAVRPEGSVSTLKIQRTERGDSAVYLCASSLDSGPDTQYFGPGTRLTVL.

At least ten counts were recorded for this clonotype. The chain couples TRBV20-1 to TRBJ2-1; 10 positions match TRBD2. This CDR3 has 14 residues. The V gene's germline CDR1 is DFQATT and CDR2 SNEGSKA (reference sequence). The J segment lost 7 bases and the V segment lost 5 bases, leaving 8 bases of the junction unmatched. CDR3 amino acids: CSAELAGKENEQFF. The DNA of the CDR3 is TGCAGTGCTGAACTAGCGGGAAAGGAAAATGAGCAGTTCTTC.

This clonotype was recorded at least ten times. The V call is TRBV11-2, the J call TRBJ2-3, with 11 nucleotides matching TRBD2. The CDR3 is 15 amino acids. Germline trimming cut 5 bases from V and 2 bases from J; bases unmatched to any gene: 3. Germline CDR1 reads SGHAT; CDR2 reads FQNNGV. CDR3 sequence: CASSLSGRVTDTQYF. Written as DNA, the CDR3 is TGTGCCAGCAGCCTTAGCGGGAGGGTCACAGATACGCAGTATTTT.

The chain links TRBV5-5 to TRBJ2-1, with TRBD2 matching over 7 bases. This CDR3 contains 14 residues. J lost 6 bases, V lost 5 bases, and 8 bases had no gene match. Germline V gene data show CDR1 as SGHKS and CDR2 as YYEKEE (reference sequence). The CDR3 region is CASSPSGNCNEQFF. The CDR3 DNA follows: TGTGCCAGCAGTCCTAGCGGAAACTGCAATGAGCAGTTCTTC.

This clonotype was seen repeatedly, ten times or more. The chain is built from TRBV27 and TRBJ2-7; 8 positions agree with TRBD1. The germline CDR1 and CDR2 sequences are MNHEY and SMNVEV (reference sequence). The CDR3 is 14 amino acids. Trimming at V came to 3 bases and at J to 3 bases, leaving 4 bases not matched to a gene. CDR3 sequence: CASSFFGQGYEQYF. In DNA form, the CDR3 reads TGTGCCAGCAGTTTTTTCGGACAGGGCTACGAGCAGTACTTC.